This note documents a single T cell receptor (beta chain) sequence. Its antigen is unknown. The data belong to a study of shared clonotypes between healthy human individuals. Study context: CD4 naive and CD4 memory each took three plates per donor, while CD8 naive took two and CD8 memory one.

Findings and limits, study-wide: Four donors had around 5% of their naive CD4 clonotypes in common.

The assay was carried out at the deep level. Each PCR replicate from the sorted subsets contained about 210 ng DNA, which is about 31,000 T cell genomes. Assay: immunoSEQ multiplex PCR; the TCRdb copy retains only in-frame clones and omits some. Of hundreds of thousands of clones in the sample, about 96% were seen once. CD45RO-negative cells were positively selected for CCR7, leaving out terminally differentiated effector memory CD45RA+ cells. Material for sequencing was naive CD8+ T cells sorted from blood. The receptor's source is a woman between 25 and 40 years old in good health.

The CDR3: CASSESFWREAPDTQYF. CDR3 sequence (DNA): TGTGCCAGCAGTGAAAGTTTTTGGCGGGAGGCCCCGGATACGCAGTATTTT. The rearrangement uses TRBV6-1 and TRBJ2-3, with 8 bases identical to TRBD2. J was trimmed by 6 bases and V by 2 bases; bases with no gene match: 13. Germline assignment: CDR1 MNHNS and CDR2 SASEGT. This CDR3 region has 17 residues.